A selection of T cell receptor beta chains follows, all from one sample in a study of human T cells and chemical hapten exposure. TCRdb independently ran MiXCR on the RACE reads; one entry per CDR3 protein. Among 120,000 or so distinct CDR3 sequences listed, 10% to 12% were seen once. The input for sequencing was whole blood, taken in connection with sensitization to the hapten diphenylcyclopropenone (DPC). Receptor source: a woman aged 45-65 years with alopecia areata. Some clones in this sample may be carry-over from other donors' samples. Each CDR3 is given with its conserved first and last residue. D genes are given only for firm matches. Size is stated for part of the rows, as once, few or many counts, or as a class when the clone is expanded.

d_call clone_size j_call v_call cdr3_nt cdr3_aa
. . TRBJ1-1 TRBV2 TGTGCCAGCAGTGAACAGGTAGGGATCGCTGAAGCTTTCTTT CASSEQVGIAEAFF
. many TRBJ2-5 TRBV20-1 TGCAGTGCTAGAGACGTCCCCGGGTTCCAAGAGACCCAGTACTTC CSARDVPGFQETQYF
. many TRBJ2-7 TRBV6-4 TGTGCCAGCAGTGACCCATTGAACTTAGTACTGGCGGGTGCCTACGAGCAGTACTTC CASSDPLNLVLAGAYEQYF
. . TRBJ2-7 TRBV6-2/TRBV6-3 TGTGCCAGCAGTTCAACCGGTTTGGTCCCCGAGCAGTACTTC CASSSTGLVPEQYF
. . TRBJ2-5 TRBV7-2 TGTGCCAGCAGCCTACAGGGAGGAGGCGAGACCCAGTACTTC CASSLQGGGETQYF
TRBD1 . TRBJ2-5 TRBV7-2 TGTGCCAGCAGCCCAGACAGGGCCCTTTATTTC CASSPDRALYF
TRBD2 . TRBJ2-3 TRBV7-9 TGTGCCAGCAGCTTAGGAGCGGGGGCAGATACGCAGTATTTT CASSLGAGADTQYF
TRBD2 few TRBJ2-7 TRBV28 TGTGCCAGCAGTCCTAGCGGGACCTACTACGAGCAGTACTTC CASSPSGTYYEQYF
TRBD2 few TRBJ2-7 TRBV5-4 TGTGCCAGCAGCCCCGGACTAGCGGTGGAGTACGAGCAGTACTTC CASSPGLAVEYEQYF
. many TRBJ2-3 TRBV12-3/TRBV12-4 TGTGCCAGCAGCCTCGGACCCGAGACAGATACGCAGTATTTT CASSLGPETDTQYF
TRBD2 many TRBJ2-1 TRBV10-3 TGTGCCATCAGTGTAGGAGCGGGGGCGCGTGAGCAGTTCTTC CAISVGAGAREQFF
. few TRBJ2-3 TRBV2 TGTGCCAGCAGTACGATGTCTAACACAGATACGCAGTATTTT CASSTMSNTDTQYF
. . TRBJ2-7 TRBV9 TGTGCCAGCAGCGTAGGGGGGTCTACCTACGAGCAGTACTTC CASSVGGSTYEQYF
TRBD2 . TRBJ2-1 TRBV5-1 TGCGCCAGCAGTACCACTAGCGGGCTCTACAATGAGCAGTTCTTC CASSTTSGLYNEQFF
TRBD1 . TRBJ2-7 TRBV27 TGTGCCAGCAGTTCCGACAGGGGCGAGCAGTACTTC CASSSDRGEQYF
. . TRBJ2-3 TRBV12-3/TRBV12-4 TGTGCCAGCCACCAAAGCTTAACGAGCACAGATACGCAGTATTTT CASHQSLTSTDTQYF
. many TRBJ1-4 TRBV20-1 TGCAGTGCTAGAGAGGGTGGAGGGAATGAAAAACTGTTTTTT CSAREGGGNEKLFF
. few TRBJ2-1 TRBV19 TGTGCCAGTAGTATAGGTCGGGGGCGGTGGGCCAATGAGCAGTTCTTC CASSIGRGRWANEQFF
TRBD1 few TRBJ2-3 TRBV3-1 TGTGCCAGCAGCCCCTGGGACAGAGGAGATACGCAGTATTTT CASSPWDRGDTQYF
TRBD2 . TRBJ2-1 TRBV12-3/TRBV12-4 TGTGCCAGCAGTTTTGGACTAGCGGGGGGGCCAGGGTCTCACAATGAGCAGTTCTTC CASSFGLAGGPGSHNEQFF
TRBD2 few TRBJ2-3 TRBV2 TGTGCCTCCCACTCTGGGACTAGCGGGATGAGGACGCAGTATTTT CASHSGTSGMRTQYF